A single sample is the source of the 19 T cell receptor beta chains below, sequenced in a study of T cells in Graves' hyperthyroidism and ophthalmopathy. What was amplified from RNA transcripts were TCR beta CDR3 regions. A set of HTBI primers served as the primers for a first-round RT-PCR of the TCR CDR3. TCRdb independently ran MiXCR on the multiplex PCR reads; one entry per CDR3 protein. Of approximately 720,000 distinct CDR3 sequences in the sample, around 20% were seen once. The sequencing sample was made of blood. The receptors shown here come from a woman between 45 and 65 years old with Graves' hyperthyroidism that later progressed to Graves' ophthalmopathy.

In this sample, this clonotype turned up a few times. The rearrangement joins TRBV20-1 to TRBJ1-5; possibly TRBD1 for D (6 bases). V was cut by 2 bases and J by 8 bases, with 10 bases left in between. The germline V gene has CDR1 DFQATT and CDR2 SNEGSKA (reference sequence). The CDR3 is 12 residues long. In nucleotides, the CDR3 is TGCAGTGCTAGACAGGGGCCGGAGCCCCAGCATTTT. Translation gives CSARQGPEPQHF.

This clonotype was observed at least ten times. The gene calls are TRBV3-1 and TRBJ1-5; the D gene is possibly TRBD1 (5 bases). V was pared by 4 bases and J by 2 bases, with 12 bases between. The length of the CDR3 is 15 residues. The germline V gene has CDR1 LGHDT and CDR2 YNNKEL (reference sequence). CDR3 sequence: CASSLGEGGNQPQHF. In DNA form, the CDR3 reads TGTGCCAGCAGCCTGGGGGAGGGAGGCAATCAGCCCCAGCATTTT. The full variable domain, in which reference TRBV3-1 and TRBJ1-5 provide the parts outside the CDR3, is DTAVSQTPKYLVTQMGNDKSIKCEQNLGHDTMYWYKQDSKKFLKIMFSYNNKELIINETVPNRFSPKSPDKAHLNLHINSLELGDSAVYFCASSLGEGGNQPQHFGDGTRLSIL.

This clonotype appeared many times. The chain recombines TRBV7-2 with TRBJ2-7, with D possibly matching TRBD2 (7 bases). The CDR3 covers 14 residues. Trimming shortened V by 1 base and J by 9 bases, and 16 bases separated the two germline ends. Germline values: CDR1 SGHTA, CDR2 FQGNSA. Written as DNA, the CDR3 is TGTGCCAGCAGCTTAGGGCGGGGGCTCCGCGGGCAGTACTTC. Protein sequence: CASSLGRGLRGQYF.

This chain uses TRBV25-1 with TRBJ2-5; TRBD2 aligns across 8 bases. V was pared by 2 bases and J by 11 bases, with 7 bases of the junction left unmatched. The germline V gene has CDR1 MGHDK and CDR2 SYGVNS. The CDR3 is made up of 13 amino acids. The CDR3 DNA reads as TGTGCCAGCAGTGAAGTTCGGGAGGGGGAGCAGTACTTC. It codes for CASSEVREGEQYF.

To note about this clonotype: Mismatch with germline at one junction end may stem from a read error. CDR3 nucleotides: TGCACCAGCAGCTGGACAGGGGGGGAGCAGCCCCAGCATTTT. Its translation is CTSSWTGGEQPQHF. The chain links TRBV5-1 to TRBJ1-5; 10 positions agree with TRBD1. Germline CDR1 SGHRS, CDR2 YFSETQ. The CDR3 runs 14 residues.

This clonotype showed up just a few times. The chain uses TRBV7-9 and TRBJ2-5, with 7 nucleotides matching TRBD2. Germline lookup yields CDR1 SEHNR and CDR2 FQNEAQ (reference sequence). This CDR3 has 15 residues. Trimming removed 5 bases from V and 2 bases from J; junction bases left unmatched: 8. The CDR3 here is CASSPREVTQETQYF. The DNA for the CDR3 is TGTGCCAGCAGCCCACGGGAGGTCACGCAAGAGACCCAGTACTTC.

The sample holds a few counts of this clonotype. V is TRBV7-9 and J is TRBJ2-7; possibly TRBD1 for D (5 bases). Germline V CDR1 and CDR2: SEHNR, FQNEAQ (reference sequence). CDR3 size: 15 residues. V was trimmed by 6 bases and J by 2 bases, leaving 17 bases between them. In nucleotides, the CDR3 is TGTGCCAGCAGTCAAGGGGCGTCCAGGGCCTACGAGCAGTACTTC. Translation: CASSQGASRAYEQYF. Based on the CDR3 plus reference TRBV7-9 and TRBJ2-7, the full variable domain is DTGVSQNPRHKITKRGQNVTFRCDPISEHNRLYWYRQTLGQGPEFLTYFQNEAQLEKSRLLSDRFSAERPKGSFSTLEIQRTEQGDSAMYLCASSQGASRAYEQYFGPGTRLTVT.

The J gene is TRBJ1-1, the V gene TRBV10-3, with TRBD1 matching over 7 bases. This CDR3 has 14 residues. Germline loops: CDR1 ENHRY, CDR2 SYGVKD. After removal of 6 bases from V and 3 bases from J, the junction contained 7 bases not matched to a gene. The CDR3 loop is CAIRLGGEDTEAFF. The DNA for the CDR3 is TGTGCCATCAGGCTAGGGGGCGAGGACACTGAAGCTTTCTTT.

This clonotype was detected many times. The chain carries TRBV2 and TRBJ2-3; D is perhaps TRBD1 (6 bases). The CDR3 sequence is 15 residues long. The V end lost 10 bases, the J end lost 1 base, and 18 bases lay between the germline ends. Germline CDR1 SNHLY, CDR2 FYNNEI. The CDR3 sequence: CATKIPAGGTDTQYF. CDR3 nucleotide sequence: TGTGCCACGAAAATCCCGGCAGGGGGCACAGATACGCAGTATTTT. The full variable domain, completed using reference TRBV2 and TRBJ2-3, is EPEVTQTPSHQVTQMGQEVILRCVPISNHLYFYWYRQILGQKVEFLVSFYNNEISEKSEIFDDQFSVERPDGSNFTLKIRSTKLEDSAMYFCATKIPAGGTDTQYFGPGTRLTVL.

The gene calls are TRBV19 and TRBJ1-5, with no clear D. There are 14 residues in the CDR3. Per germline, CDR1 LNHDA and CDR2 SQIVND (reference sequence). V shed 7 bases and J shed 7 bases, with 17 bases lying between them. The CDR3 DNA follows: TGTGCCAGTAAGCAGCAGAGTAGTTGGCAGCCCCAGCATTTT. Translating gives CASKQQSSWQPQHF.

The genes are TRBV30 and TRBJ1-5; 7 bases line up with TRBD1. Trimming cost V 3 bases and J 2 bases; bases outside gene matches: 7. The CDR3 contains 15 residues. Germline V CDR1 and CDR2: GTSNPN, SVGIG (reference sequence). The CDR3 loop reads CAWRPGGRGNQPQHF. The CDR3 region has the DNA TGTGCCTGGAGACCAGGGGGAAGAGGCAATCAGCCCCAGCATTTT.

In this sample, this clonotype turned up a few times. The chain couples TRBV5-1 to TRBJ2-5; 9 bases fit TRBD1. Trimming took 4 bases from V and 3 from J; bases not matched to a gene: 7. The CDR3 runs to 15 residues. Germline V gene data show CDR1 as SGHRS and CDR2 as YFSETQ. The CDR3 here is CASSRGQGGEETQYF. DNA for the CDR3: TGCGCCAGCAGCAGGGGACAGGGTGGCGAAGAGACCCAGTACTTC. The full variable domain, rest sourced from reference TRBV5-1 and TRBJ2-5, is KAGVTQTPRYLIKTRGQQVTLSCSPISGHRSVSWYQQTPGQGLQFLFEYFSETQRNKGNFPGRFSGRQFSNSRSEMNVSTLELGDSALYLCASSRGQGGEETQYFGPGTRLLVL.

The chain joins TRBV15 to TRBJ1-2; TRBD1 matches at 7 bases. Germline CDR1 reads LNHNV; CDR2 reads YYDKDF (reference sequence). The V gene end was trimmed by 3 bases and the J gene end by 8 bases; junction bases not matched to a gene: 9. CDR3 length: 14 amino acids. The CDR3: CATSSLQGTGGYTF. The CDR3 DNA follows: TGTGCCACCAGCAGTTTACAGGGGACGGGAGGCTACACCTTC.

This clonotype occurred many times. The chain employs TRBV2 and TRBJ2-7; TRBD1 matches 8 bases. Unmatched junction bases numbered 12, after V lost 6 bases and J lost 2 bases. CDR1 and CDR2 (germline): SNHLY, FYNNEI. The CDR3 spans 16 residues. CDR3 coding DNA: TGTGCCAGCAGGGGGCCAAGGACAGGGATCACCTACGAGCAGTACTTC. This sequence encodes CASRGPRTGITYEQYF. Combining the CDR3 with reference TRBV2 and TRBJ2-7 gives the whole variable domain EPEVTQTPSHQVTQMGQEVILRCVPISNHLYFYWYRQILGQKVEFLVSFYNNEISEKSEIFDDQFSVERPDGSNFTLKIRSTKLEDSAMYFCASRGPRTGITYEQYFGPGTRLTVT.

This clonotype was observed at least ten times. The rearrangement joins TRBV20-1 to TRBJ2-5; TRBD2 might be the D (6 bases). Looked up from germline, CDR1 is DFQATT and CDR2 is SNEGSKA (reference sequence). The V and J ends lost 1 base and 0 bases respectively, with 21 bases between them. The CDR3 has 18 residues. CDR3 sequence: CSARAPTWTGVNQETQYF. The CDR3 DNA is TGCAGTGCTAGAGCCCCTACTTGGACGGGGGTAAACCAAGAGACCCAGTACTTC.

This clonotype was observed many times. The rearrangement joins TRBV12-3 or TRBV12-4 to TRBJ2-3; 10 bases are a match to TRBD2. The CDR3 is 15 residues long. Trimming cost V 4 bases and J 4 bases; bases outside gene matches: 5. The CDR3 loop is CASSSASGGADTQYF. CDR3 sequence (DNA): TGTGCCAGCAGTTCGGCTAGCGGGGGCGCAGATACGCAGTATTTT.

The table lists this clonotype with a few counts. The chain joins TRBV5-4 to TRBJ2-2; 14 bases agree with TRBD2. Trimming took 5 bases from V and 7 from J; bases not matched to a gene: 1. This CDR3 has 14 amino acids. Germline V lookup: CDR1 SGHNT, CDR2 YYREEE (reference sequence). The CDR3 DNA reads TGTGCCAGCAGGACTAGCGGGGGGGTCGGGGAGCTGTTTTTT. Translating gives CASRTSGGVGELFF.

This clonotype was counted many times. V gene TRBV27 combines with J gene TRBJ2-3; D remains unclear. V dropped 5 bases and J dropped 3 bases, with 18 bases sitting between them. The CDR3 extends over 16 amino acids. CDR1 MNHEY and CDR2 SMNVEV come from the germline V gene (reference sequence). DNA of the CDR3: TGTGCCAGCAGTCCCCGGTTGCTAGGTTTAACAGATACGCAGTATTTT. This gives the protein CASSPRLLGLTDTQYF.

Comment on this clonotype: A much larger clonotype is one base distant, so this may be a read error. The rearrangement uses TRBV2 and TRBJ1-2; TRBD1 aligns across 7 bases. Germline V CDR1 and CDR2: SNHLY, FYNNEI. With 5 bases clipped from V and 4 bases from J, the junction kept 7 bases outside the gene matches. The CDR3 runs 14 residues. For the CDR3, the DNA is TGTGCCAGCAGTTCGGGACAGATGGGCTATGGCTACACCTTC. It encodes CASSSGQMGYGYTF. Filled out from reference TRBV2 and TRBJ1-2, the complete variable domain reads EPEVTQTPSHQVTQMGQEVILRCVPISNHLYFYWYRQILGQKVEFLVSFYNNEISEKSEIFDDQFSVERPDGSNFTLKIRSTKLEDSAMYFCASSSGQMGYGYTFGSGTRLTVV.